Here is one T cell receptor (beta chain) with its context. The sample belongs to a study of blood T cell repertoires in COVID-19. The wider study: Donors in the United States, Italy and Spain gave samples during acute or convalescent COVID-19.

Participants, about 18 to 100 years old, spanned under 30 US areas. The assay was immunoSEQ multiplex PCR, and TCRdb's table has in-frame clones only and misses some. The data contain roughly 350,000 clones, roughly 90% of them seen just once; the ten biggest clones take up approximately 17%. The clonotype originates from a woman aged 25 to 39 who had recovered from COVID-19. Specimen: PBMCs or T cells enriched from blood (not recorded which).

The CDR3 region has the DNA TGTGCCAGCAGCCAAGAGAGGTTGTACAGGGCGAGTGGCTACACCTTC. Its translation is CASSQERLYRASGYTF. V is TRBV3-1 (or the pseudogene TRBV3-2) and J is TRBJ1-2, with D perhaps TRBD1 (6 bases). Germline V CDR1 and CDR2: LGHDT, YNNKEL (reference sequence). The germline V and J ends were trimmed by 0 bases and 7 bases, with 18 bases remaining between them. CDR3 length equals 16 residues.